This entry is about one T cell receptor (beta chain). The CDR3 covers 13 residues. V shed 5 bases and J shed 8 bases, with 10 bases lying between them. From germline, CDR1 is SGHAT and CDR2 FQNNGV. These data come from a study of T cell responses to AZD1222 COVID-19 vaccine. This table comes from immunoSEQ multiplex PCR, and its TCRdb copy is limited to in-frame clones, with some not included. The table has 150,000 or so clones, 92% seen once. The sequenced sample was peripheral blood, obtained on day 0 of AZD1222 vaccination. This sequence originates from an adult in good health. The chain carries TRBV11-2 and TRBJ1-6; no reliable D call. CDR3 region: CASSQREDSPLHF. CDR3 nucleotides: TGTGCCAGCAGCCAACGGGAGGATTCACCCCTCCACTTT.